The 32 T cell receptor beta chains in this list originate from one sample, sequenced in a study of OX40 agonist ivuxolimab in advanced cancers. Some clones are missing from TCRdb's copy, which holds only in-frame ones; the method was immunoSEQ multiplex PCR. The sample includes some 70,000 clones, approximately 89% of them seen just once. The sequencing used CD4+ or CD8+ T cells sorted from blood, collected in a trial of the OX40 agonist ivuxolimab. Receptors were obtained from an adult with an advanced solid tumor such as melanoma, head and neck, liver or kidney cancer.

This chain joins TRBV29-1 and TRBJ2-7; TRBD1 aligns across 8 bases. This CDR3 is built from 14 residues. The ends lost 5 bases at V and 1 base at J; junction bases unmatched: 7. CDR1 is SQVTM and CDR2 is ANQGSEA in the germline V gene. The CDR3 DNA is TGCAGCGTTAAACAGGGGGAATTTTCCTACGAGCAGTACTTC. This codes for CSVKQGEFSYEQYF.

The chain recombines TRBV18 with TRBJ1-1, with 7 bases identical to TRBD1. The CDR3 covers 16 residues. In germline, CDR1 is KGHSH, CDR2 LQKENI. Germline trimming cut 0 bases from V and 0 bases from J; bases unmatched to any gene: 4. The CDR3, as DNA: TGTGCCAGCTCACCACCGTCAGGGGGACTGAACACTGAAGCTTTCTTT. As protein: CASSPPSGGLNTEAFF.

This clone has only a few counts. This chain joins TRBV7-9 and TRBJ1-3; D gene uncertain. Germline V gives CDR1 SEHNR, CDR2 FQNEAQ (reference sequence). The CDR3 runs to 12 residues. Trimming shortened V by 1 base and J by 8 bases, and 6 bases separated the two germline ends. As DNA, the CDR3 is TGTGCCAGCAGCTTAGGCGTGGACACCATATATTTT. Translation: CASSLGVDTIYF.

The rearrangement uses TRBV7-8 and TRBJ2-7; D may be TRBD2 (6 bases). CDR1 and CDR2 (germline): SGHVS, FQNEAQ. This CDR3 has 14 residues. The V and J ends lost 5 bases and 7 bases respectively, with 18 bases between them. The CDR3 nucleotides are TGTGCCAGCAGCCCTTTATGGGGGGAAGGTGAGCAGTACTTC. Amino acid sequence: CASSPLWGEGEQYF. Full variable domain (remainder filled in from reference TRBV7-8 and TRBJ2-7): GAGVSQSPRYKVAKRGQDVALRCDPISGHVSLFWYQQALGQGPEFLTYFQNEAQLDKSGLPSDRFFAERPEGSVSTLKIQRTQQEDSAVYLCASSPLWGEGEQYFGPGTRLTVT.

This clone has a single count. The chain couples TRBV5-1 to TRBJ2-3; 8 bases are a match to TRBD2. Germline lookup yields CDR1 SGHRS and CDR2 YFSETQ. The ends lost 0 bases at V and 3 bases at J; junction bases unmatched: 6. The CDR3 totals 16 residues. For the CDR3, the DNA is TGCGCCAGCAGCTTGGCCCGGGCGGGAGGTACAGATACGCAGTATTTT. Its translation: CASSLARAGGTDTQYF.

This clone was found once. This rearrangement joins TRBV9 to TRBJ2-5, with D maybe TRBD2 (6 bases). The germline gives CDR1 SGDLS, CDR2 YYNGEE. V gave up 0 bases and J gave up 2 bases, with 11 bases separating them. The CDR3 runs to 15 residues. DNA of the CDR3: TGTGCCAGCAGCGTAGGCGGGGTAGGTCAAGAGACCCAGTACTTC. It codes for CASSVGGVGQETQYF.

V and J are TRBV9 and TRBJ1-4; weak D call: TRBD1 (5 bases). Germline lookup yields CDR1 SGDLS and CDR2 YYNGEE. The CDR3 has 15 amino acids. Trimming removed 2 bases at V and 6 bases at J, with 14 bases between. The CDR3 is CASSVGGTGDEKLFF. The CDR3 region has the DNA TGTGCCAGCAGCGTCGGGGGGACGGGGGATGAAAAACTGTTTTTT.

This clone came up once. This chain uses TRBV18 with TRBJ2-7; D possibly uses TRBD1 or TRBD2 (5 bases each). The CDR3 has 18 residues. CDR1 KGHSH and CDR2 LQKENI come from the germline V gene. V lost 1 base and J lost 6, with 25 bases in between. The CDR3 sequence is CASSPLLGTDYRVGEQYF. Here the CDR3 DNA reads TGTGCCAGCTCACCACTGTTGGGGACGGATTACCGAGTAGGCGAGCAGTACTTC.

This clone has only one observation. The chain combines TRBV13 with TRBJ1-2; 8 bases map to TRBD1. This CDR3 spans 14 amino acids. Trimming cost V 5 bases and J 5 bases; bases outside gene matches: 7. Per germline, CDR1 PRHDT and CDR2 FYEKMQ (reference sequence). CDR3 in DNA: TGTGCCAGCAGCAAGCAGGGGGCGATTTATGGCTACACCTTC. This sequence encodes CASSKQGAIYGYTF.

The J gene is TRBJ1-5, the V gene TRBV7-2, with D maybe TRBD1 (6 bases). V lost 1 base, J lost 7 bases, and 11 bases lay in between. From germline, CDR1 is SGHTA and CDR2 FQGNSA. This CDR3 has 14 amino acids. The CDR3: CASSLGPGAQPQHF. CDR3 DNA: TGTGCCAGCAGCTTAGGACCGGGGGCCCAGCCCCAGCATTTT.

The chain couples TRBV5-1 to TRBJ2-7; D is possibly TRBD1 (6 bases). Germline V gives CDR1 SGHRS, CDR2 YFSETQ. The CDR3 consists of 15 residues. V was pared by 4 bases and J by 3 bases, with 17 bases between. This CDR3 reads CASSRNPGANYEQYF. The DNA for the CDR3 is TGCGCCAGCAGCCGTAATCCAGGGGCGAACTACGAGCAGTACTTC.

The rearrangement links TRBV19 to TRBJ1-6, with D possibly matching TRBD1 (6 bases). This CDR3 comprises 16 residues. In germline, CDR1 is LNHDA, CDR2 SQIVND (reference sequence). Trimming stripped 4 bases from V and 9 bases from J, with 19 bases between. This CDR3 reads CASSSPGGTSGSPLHF. CDR3 coding DNA: TGTGCCAGTAGTAGCCCCGGAGGGACAAGTGGTTCACCCCTCCACTTT.

The chain has TRBV27 and TRBJ2-7; D unclear. The germline V and J ends were trimmed by 3 bases and 10 bases, with 16 bases remaining between them. Germline V gives CDR1 MNHEY, CDR2 SMNVEV (reference sequence). The CDR3 consists of 13 residues. The CDR3 reads CASSFESRTPQYF. DNA of the CDR3: TGTGCCAGCAGTTTTGAGTCCCGGACGCCCCAGTACTTC.

The chain recombines TRBV25-1 with TRBJ1-3; unclear D gene. The CDR3 has 12 amino acids. The germline CDR1 and CDR2 sequences are MGHDK and SYGVNS. V lost 6 bases, J lost 8 bases, and 11 bases lay in between. CDR3 bases: TGTGCCAGCAGGGACTATTCGGACACCATATATTTT. This sequence encodes CASRDYSDTIYF.

The chain is built from TRBV11-2 and TRBJ2-1; possibly TRBD1 or TRBD2 for D (5 bases each). Looked up from germline, CDR1 is SGHAT and CDR2 is FQNNGV. V lost 6 bases and J 0 bases, leaving 12 bases between the germline ends. The CDR3 is made up of 15 amino acids. The CDR3 protein is CASRLWGSSYNEQFF. CDR3 nucleotides: TGTGCCAGCAGATTGTGGGGGAGCTCCTACAATGAGCAGTTCTTC.

CDR3 residues: CASSTLPLQEQYF. In DNA form, the CDR3 reads TGTGCCAGCAGCACATTACCTTTACAAGAGCAGTACTTC. The chain recombines TRBV5-5 with TRBJ2-7; no clear D. The CDR3 has 13 amino acids. In germline, CDR1 is SGHKS, CDR2 YYEKEE (reference sequence). Trimming shortened V by 4 bases and J by 7 bases, and 15 bases separated the two germline ends.

V gene TRBV19 combines with J gene TRBJ1-2; D ambiguous. V was clipped by 5 bases and J by 8 bases, with 12 bases between them. This CDR3 is 12 amino acids long. Germline CDR1 reads LNHDA; CDR2 reads SQIVND (reference sequence). Here the CDR3 reads CASSAQTGGYTF. The CDR3 DNA is TGTGCCAGTAGTGCTCAGACTGGAGGCTACACCTTC.

This clone came up once. V and J are TRBV18 and TRBJ2-2, with 8 nucleotides matching TRBD2. This CDR3 has 16 residues. Germline-derived CDR1 and CDR2 are KGHSH and LQKENI. Trimming cost V 2 bases and J 7 bases; bases outside gene matches: 9. The CDR3 region is CASSPYAGGPVGELFF. CDR3 DNA sequence: TGTGCCAGCTCACCATACGCGGGAGGCCCTGTCGGGGAGCTGTTTTTT.

J is TRBJ1-2 and V is TRBV6-6; D uncertain. CDR3 length equals 14 residues. Germline CDR1 and CDR2: MNHNY and SVGAGI (reference sequence). The ends were cut back, 3 bases at V and 2 bases at J, with 10 bases in the middle. CDR3 protein: CASSYTRVNYGYTF. For the CDR3, the DNA is TGTGCCAGCAGTTATACGCGGGTGAACTATGGCTACACCTTC.

The chain combines TRBV7-2 with TRBJ2-5, with D possibly TRBD1 on 6 matching bases. This CDR3 region has 15 residues. Trimming shortened V by 5 bases and J by 0 bases, and 13 bases separated the two germline ends. CDR1 and CDR2 from the germline V gene are SGHTA and FQGNSA. Written as DNA, the CDR3 is TGTGCCAGCAGCACCGGGACATTGTACCAAGAGACCCAGTACTTC. It specifies CASSTGTLYQETQYF. The variable domain in full, completed from reference TRBV7-2 and TRBJ2-5, reads GAGVSQSPSNKVTEKGKDVELRCDPISGHTALYWYRQSLGQGLEFLIYFQGNSAPDKSGLPSDRFSAERTGGSVSTLTIQRTQQEDSAVYLCASSTGTLYQETQYFGPGTRLLVL.

The chain employs TRBV18 and TRBJ1-1, with unresolved D. The ends were cut back, 5 bases at V and 3 bases at J, with 19 bases in the middle. Germline loops: CDR1 KGHSH, CDR2 LQKENI. This CDR3 is built from 16 residues. CDR3: CASSTLTSGPDTEAFF. CDR3 coding DNA: TGTGCCAGCTCAACCTTAACGAGCGGGCCGGACACTGAAGCTTTCTTT.

DNA of the CDR3: TGTGCCAGCTCACCACAATACAGTGGGGCCAACGTCCTGACTTTC. This translates into CASSPQYSGANVLTF. The chain recombines TRBV18 with TRBJ2-6; no clear D gene. Germline CDR1 KGHSH, CDR2 LQKENI. Trimming stripped 1 base from V and 3 bases from J, with 7 bases between. The CDR3 covers 15 residues.

This rearrangement joins TRBV30 to TRBJ2-5; D might be TRBD2 (6 bases). V lost 7 bases to trimming and J lost 0 bases, with 12 bases between them. Germline V CDR1 and CDR2: GTSNPN, SVGIG (reference sequence). The CDR3 consists of 13 residues. The CDR3 spells CALRRDYQETQYF. CDR3 in DNA: TGTGCCTTACGCCGGGACTACCAAGAGACCCAGTACTTC.

The chain is built from TRBV5-1 and TRBJ2-7; D is possibly TRBD2 (6 bases). Germline V CDR1 and CDR2: SGHRS, YFSETQ. V lost 2 bases and J 3 bases, leaving 12 bases between the germline ends. CDR3 length: 14 amino acids. The CDR3 DNA sequence: TGCGCCAGCAGCTTCCGGGACTGGGACTACGAGCAGTACTTC. Encoded protein: CASSFRDWDYEQYF.

The chain couples TRBV27 to TRBJ2-4, with TRBD1 matching over 11 bases. With V trimmed by 10 bases and J by 6 bases, 8 bases remained unmatched. Germline-derived CDR1 and CDR2 are MNHEY and SMNVEV (reference sequence). This CDR3 comprises 14 residues. CDR3 protein: CATTPGTGGNIQYF. The CDR3 bases are TGTGCCACCACCCCCGGGACAGGGGGAAACATTCAGTACTTC.

This clone occurred once. The chain employs TRBV29-1 and TRBJ2-7; the match to TRBD1 covers 9 bases. V shed 6 bases, J shed 2 bases, and the junction held 11 bases outside the gene matches. The CDR3 totals 15 residues. Germline V gives CDR1 SQVTM, CDR2 ANQGSEA. CDR3 in amino acids: CSVAPWTGDTYEQYF. The CDR3 DNA sequence: TGCAGCGTCGCACCTTGGACAGGGGACACCTACGAGCAGTACTTC.

The chain links TRBV28 to TRBJ2-2; 9 bases map to TRBD1. With V trimmed by 7 bases and J by 4 bases, 7 bases remained unmatched. The CDR3 consists of 15 residues. The V gene's germline CDR1 is MDHEN and CDR2 SYDVKM. The CDR3 DNA sequence: TGTGCCAGCAATACAGGGGGCGCGTCCACCGGGGAGCTGTTTTTT. This sequence encodes CASNTGGASTGELFF.

This rearrangement joins TRBV5-6 to TRBJ1-1; no reliable D call. Germline V CDR1 and CDR2: SGHDT, YYEEEE. The CDR3 runs to 13 residues. The germline V and J ends were trimmed by 3 bases and 0 bases, with 6 bases remaining between them. The CDR3 is CASSWNMNTEAFF. The CDR3 region has the DNA TGTGCCAGCAGCTGGAACATGAACACTGAAGCTTTCTTT.

V usage is TRBV7-6 and J usage is TRBJ2-5, with 10 bases identical to TRBD1. This CDR3 is built from 18 residues. V was pared by 1 base and J by 5 bases, with 13 bases of the junction left unmatched. The germline V gene has CDR1 SGHVS and CDR2 FNYEAQ. CDR3 loop: CASSLDPPGQGLGETQYF. The CDR3 nucleotides read TGTGCCAGCAGCTTAGACCCTCCGGGACAGGGGTTAGGGGAGACCCAGTACTTC.

The chain joins TRBV18 to TRBJ2-1; TRBD2 aligns across 8 bases. Looked up from germline, CDR1 is KGHSH and CDR2 is LQKENI. The CDR3 is 13 amino acids. Trimming cost V 8 bases and J 5 bases; bases outside gene matches: 5. The CDR3 loop is CASGTGGDNEQFF. The CDR3 bases are TGTGCCAGCGGGACGGGAGGGGACAATGAGCAGTTCTTC.

The rearrangement links TRBV6-6 to TRBJ1-1; perhaps TRBD1 as D (5 bases). Germline CDR1 MNHNY, CDR2 SVGAGI (reference sequence). The CDR3 consists of 15 residues. With 6 bases removed from V and 1 base from J, the gap between germline ends came to 15 bases. The CDR3 region has the DNA TGTGCCAGCAGCCCCACCGGACAACCGAACACTGAAGCTTTCTTT. Its protein product is CASSPTGQPNTEAFF.

This clone was found once. The junction differs from germline at one of its ends, possibly a read error. This chain uses TRBV7-8 with TRBJ2-2; D ambiguous. The CDR3 is 14 residues long. Germline V gene data show CDR1 as SGHVS and CDR2 as FQNEAQ. Here the CDR3 reads CASSLVRNAGELFF. The CDR3 DNA is TGTGCCAGCAGCTTAGTCCGGAACGCCGGGGAGCTGTTTTTT.